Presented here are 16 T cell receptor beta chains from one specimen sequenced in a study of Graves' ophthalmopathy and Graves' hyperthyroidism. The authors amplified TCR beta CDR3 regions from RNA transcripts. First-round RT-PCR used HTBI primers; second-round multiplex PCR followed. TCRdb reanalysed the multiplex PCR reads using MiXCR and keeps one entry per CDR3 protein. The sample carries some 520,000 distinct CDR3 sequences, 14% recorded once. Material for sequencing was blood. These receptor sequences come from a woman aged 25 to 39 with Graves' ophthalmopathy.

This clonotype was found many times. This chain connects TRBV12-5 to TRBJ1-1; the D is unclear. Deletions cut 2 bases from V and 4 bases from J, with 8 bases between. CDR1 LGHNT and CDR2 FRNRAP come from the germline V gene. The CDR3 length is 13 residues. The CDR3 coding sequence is TGTGCTAGTGGTTTGCCACGGGGCACTGAAGCTTTCTTT. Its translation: CASGLPRGTEAFF. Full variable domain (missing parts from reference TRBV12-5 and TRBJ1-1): DARVTQTPRHKVTEMGQEVTMRCQPILGHNTVFWYRQTMMQGLELLAYFRNRAPLDDSGMPKDRFSAEMPDATLATLKIQPSEPRDSAVYFCASGLPRGTEAFFGQGTRLTVV.

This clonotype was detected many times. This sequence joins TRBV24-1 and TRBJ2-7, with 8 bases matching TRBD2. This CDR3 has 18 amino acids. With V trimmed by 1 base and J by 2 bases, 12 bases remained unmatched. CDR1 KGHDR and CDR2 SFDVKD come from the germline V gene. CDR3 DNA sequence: TGTGCCACCAGTGATTTCGAGCCTCGGGGGGGACGGACCTACGAGCAGTACTTC. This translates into CATSDFEPRGGRTYEQYF.

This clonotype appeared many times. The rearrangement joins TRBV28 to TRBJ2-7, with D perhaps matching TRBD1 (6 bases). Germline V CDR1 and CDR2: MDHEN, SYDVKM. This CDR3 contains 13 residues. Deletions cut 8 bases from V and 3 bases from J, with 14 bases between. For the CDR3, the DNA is TGTGCCAGCGGACCACAGGGTGGCTACGAGCAGTACTTC. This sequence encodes CASGPQGGYEQYF.

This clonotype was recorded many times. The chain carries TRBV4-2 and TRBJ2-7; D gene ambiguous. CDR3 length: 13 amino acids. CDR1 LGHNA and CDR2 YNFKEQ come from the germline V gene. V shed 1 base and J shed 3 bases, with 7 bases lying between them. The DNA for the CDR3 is TGTGCCAGCAGCCAAGGGGAACACTACGAGCAGTACTTC. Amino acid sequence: CASSQGEHYEQYF.

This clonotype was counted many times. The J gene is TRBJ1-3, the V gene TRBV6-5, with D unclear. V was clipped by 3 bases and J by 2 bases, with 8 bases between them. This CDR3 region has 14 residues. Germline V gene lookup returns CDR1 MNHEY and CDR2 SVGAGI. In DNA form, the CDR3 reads TGTGCCAGCAGTTATTTGGCTACTGGAAACACCATATATTTT. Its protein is CASSYLATGNTIYF.

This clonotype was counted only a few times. The CDR3 sequence is CASSSLVGQGYTGELFF. For the CDR3, the DNA is TGTGCCAGCAGTTCCTTGGTCGGACAGGGGTACACCGGGGAGCTGTTTTTT. The gene calls are TRBV9 and TRBJ2-2; TRBD1 matches 9 bases. CDR1 is SGDLS, CDR2 YYNGEE, per germline. The V segment lost 5 bases and the J segment 3 bases; nucleotides outside the gene matches: 11. The CDR3 covers 17 residues.

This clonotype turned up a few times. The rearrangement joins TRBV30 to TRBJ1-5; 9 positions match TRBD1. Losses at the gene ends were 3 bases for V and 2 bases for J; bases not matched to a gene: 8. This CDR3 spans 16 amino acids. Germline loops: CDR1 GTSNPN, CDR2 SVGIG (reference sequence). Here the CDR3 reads CAWSRPWDRGNQPQHF. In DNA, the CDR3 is TGTGCCTGGAGCCGCCCTTGGGACAGGGGCAATCAGCCCCAGCATTTT.

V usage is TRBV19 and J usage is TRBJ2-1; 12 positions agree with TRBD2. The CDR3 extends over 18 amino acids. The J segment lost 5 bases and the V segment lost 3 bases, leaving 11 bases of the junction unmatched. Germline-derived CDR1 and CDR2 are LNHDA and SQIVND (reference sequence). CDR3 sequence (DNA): TGTGCCAGTAGTATGCCCCCCACTAGCGGGGGGTTTCACAATGAGCAGTTCTTC. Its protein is CASSMPPTSGGFHNEQFF.

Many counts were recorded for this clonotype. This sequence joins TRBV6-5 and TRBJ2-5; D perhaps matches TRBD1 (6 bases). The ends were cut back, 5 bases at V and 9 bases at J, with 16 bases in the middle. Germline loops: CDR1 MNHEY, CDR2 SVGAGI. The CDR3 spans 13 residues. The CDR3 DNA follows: TGTGCCAGCAGTACAGGGAACCGGTGGGCCCAGTACTTC. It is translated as CASSTGNRWAQYF.

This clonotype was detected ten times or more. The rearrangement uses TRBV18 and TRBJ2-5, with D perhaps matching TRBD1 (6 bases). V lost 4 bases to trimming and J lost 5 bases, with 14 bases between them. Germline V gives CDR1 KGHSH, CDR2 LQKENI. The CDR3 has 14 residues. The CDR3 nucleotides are TGTGCCAGCTCACTCAGGACAGACAAGGAGACCCAGTACTTC. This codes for CASSLRTDKETQYF.

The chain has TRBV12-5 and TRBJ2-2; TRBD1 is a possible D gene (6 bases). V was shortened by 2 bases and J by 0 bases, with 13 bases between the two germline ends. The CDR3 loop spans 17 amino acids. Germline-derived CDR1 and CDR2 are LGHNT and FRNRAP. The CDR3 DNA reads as TGTGCTAGTGGTTTGAATTACAGGGATCCGAACACCGGGGAGCTGTTTTTT. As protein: CASGLNYRDPNTGELFF.

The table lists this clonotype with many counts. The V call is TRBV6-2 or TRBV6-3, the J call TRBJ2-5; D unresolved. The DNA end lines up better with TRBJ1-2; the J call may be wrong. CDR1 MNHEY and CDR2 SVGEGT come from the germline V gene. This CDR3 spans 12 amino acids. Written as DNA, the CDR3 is TGTGCCAGCAGTTACGAGGCGCGTGGCTACACCTTC. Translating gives CASSYEARGYTF.

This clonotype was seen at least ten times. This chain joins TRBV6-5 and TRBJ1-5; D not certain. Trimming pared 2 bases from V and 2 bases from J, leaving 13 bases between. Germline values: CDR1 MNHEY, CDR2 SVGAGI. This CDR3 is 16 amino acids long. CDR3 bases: TGTGCCAGCAGTTACACAAAACGATTGGGCAATCAGCCCCAGCATTTT. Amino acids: CASSYTKRLGNQPQHF.

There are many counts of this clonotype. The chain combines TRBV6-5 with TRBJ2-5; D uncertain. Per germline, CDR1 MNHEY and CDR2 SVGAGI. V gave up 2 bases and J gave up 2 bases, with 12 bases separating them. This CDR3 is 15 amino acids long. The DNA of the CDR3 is TGTGCCAGCAGTTACCATCGAGGAGTGCAAGAGACCCAGTACTTC. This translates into CASSYHRGVQETQYF.

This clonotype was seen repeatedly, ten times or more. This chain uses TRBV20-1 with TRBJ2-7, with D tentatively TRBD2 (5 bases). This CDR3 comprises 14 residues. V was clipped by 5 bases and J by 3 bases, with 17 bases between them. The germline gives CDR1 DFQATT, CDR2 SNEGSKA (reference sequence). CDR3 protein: CSARSIVGIYEQYF. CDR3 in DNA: TGCAGTGCTCGTTCTATTGTCGGGATCTACGAGCAGTACTTC.

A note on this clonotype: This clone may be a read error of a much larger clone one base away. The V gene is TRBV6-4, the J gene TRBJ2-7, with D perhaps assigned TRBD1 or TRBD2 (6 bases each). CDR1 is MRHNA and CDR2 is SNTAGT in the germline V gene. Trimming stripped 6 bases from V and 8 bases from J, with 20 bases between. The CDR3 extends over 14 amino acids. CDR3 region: CASRRDGGSGKQYF. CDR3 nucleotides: TGTGCCAGCAGGCGGGATGGGGGCTCGGGCAAGCAGTACTTC.